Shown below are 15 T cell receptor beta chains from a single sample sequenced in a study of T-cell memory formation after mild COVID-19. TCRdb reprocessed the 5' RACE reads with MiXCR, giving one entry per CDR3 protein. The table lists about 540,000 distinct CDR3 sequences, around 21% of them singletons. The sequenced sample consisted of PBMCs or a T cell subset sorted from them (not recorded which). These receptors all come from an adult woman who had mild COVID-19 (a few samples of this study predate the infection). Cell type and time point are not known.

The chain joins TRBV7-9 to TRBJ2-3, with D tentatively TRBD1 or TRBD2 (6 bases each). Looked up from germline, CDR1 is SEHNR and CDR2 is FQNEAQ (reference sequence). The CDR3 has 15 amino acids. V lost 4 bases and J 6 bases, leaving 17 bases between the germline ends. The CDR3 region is CASSSRGAPMDTQYF. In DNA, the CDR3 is TGTGCCAGCAGCTCAAGGGGGGCCCCTATGGATACGCAGTATTTT.

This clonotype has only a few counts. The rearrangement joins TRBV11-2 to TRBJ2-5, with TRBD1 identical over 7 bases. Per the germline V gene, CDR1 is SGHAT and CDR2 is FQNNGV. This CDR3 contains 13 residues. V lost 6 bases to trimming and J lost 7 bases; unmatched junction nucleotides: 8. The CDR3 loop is CASSGDRRGTQYF. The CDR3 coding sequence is TGTGCCAGCAGTGGGGACAGAAGAGGGACCCAGTACTTC.

The CDR3 loop reads CASSSRDYVNTEAFF. CDR3 bases: TGTGCCAGCAGCTCAAGGGATTACGTGAACACTGAAGCTTTCTTT. This chain links TRBV11-3 with TRBJ1-1; D gene unclear. The CDR3 sequence is 15 residues long. Germline-derived CDR1 and CDR2 are SGHNT and YENEEA. V dropped 4 bases and J dropped 0 bases, with 12 bases sitting between them.

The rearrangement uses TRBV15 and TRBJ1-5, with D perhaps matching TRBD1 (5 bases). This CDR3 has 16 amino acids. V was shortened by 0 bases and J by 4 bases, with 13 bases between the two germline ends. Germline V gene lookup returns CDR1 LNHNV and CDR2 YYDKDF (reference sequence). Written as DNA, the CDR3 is TGTGCCACCAGCAGAGATGAACAGGCCAGAAATCAGCCCCAGCATTTT. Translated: CATSRDEQARNQPQHF.

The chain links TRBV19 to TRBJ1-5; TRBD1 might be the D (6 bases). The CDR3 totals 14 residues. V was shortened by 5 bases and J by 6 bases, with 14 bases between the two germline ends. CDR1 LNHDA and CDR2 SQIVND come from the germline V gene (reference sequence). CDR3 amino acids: CASSVSGVVQPQHF. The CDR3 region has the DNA TGTGCCAGTAGTGTCTCAGGGGTGGTTCAGCCCCAGCATTTT.

CDR3 sequence reads: CASSYLRVGGNSPLHF. Written as DNA, the CDR3 is TGTGCCAGCAGTTACTTGAGGGTAGGGGGCAATTCACCCCTCCACTTT. The chain couples TRBV6-2 or TRBV6-3 to TRBJ1-6, with TRBD1 matching 7 bases. V lost 1 base and J lost 7; bases outside the gene matches: 7. CDR3 length equals 16 residues. CDR1 and CDR2 (germline): MNHEY, SVGEGT.

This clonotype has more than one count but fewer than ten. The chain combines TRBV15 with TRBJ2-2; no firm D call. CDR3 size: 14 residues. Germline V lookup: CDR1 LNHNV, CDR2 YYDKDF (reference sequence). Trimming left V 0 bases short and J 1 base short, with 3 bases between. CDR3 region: CATSREWNTGELFF. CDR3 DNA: TGTGCCACCAGCAGAGAATGGAACACCGGGGAGCTGTTTTTT.

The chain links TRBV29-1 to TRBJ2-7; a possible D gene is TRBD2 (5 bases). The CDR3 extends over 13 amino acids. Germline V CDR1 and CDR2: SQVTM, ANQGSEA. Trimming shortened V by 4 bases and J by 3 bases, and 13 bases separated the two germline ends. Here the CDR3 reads CSVGTPPFYEQYF. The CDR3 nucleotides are TGCAGCGTTGGGACTCCTCCTTTCTACGAGCAGTACTTC.

The DNA of the CDR3 is TGCGCCAGCAGCCTACTCTACCGGACAGGGAACACTGAAGCTTTCTTT. Encoded protein: CASSLLYRTGNTEAFF. This chain uses TRBV4-1 with TRBJ1-1; 7 bases fit TRBD1. V shed 4 bases, J shed 1 base, and the junction held 9 bases outside the gene matches. The germline gives CDR1 MGHRA, CDR2 YSYEKL. CDR3 size: 16 residues.

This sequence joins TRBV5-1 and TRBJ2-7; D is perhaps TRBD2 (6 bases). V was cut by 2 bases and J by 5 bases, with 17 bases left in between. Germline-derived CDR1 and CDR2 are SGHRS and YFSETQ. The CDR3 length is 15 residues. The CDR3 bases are TGCGCCAGCAGCTTTAAGATCGGGAGTAACGACGAGCAGTACTTC. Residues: CASSFKIGSNDEQYF.

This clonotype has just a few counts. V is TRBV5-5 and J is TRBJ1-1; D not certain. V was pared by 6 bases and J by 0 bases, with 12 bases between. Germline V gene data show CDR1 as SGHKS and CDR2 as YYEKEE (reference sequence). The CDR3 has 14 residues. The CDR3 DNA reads TGTGCCAGCACCCCGCGGACTTTGAACACTGAAGCTTTCTTT. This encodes CASTPRTLNTEAFF. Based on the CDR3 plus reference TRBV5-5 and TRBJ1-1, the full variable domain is DAGVTQSPTHLIKTRGQQVTLRCSPISGHKSVSWYQQVLGQGPQFIFQYYEKEERGRGNFPDRFSARQFPNYSSELNVNALLLGDSALYLCASTPRTLNTEAFFGQGTRLTVV.

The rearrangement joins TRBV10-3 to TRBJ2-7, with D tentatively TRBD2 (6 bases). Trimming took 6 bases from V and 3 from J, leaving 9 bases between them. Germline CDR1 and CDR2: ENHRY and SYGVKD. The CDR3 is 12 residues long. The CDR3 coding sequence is TGTGCCATCAGGGGAGGCGACTACGAGCAGTACTTC. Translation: CAIRGGDYEQYF.

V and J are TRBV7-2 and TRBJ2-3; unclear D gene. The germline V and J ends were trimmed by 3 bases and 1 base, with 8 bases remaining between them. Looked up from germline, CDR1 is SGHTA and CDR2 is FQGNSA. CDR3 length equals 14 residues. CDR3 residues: CASSFSEGTDTQYF. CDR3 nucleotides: TGTGCCAGCAGCTTCTCAGAGGGCACAGATACGCAGTATTTT.

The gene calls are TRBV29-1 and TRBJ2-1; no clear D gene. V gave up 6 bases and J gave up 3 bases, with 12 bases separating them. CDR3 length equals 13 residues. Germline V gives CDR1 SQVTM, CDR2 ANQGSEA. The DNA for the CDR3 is TGCAGCGTGTTGGTCTTCCTCTACAATGAGCAGTTCTTC. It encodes CSVLVFLYNEQFF.

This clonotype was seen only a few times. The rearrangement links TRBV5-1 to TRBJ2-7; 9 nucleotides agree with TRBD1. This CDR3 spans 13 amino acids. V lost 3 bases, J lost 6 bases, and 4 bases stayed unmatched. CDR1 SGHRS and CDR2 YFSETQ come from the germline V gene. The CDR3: CASSYRDRVEQYF. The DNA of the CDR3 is TGCGCCAGCAGCTACCGGGACAGGGTCGAGCAGTACTTC.